The 30 T cell receptor beta chains below were found in one sample sequenced in a study of cytomegalovirus exposure and HLA in healthy donors. A multiplex PCR was run with 60 Vbeta primers and 13 Jbeta primers. Assay used: immunoSEQ multiplex PCR; TCRdb lists only in-frame clones, some missing. The table lists 200,000 to 250,000 clones, approximately 78% of them singletons, with 3.5% to 4% in the top ten. Material: PBMCs. The receptors were sampled from a male donor in good health and CMV-seronegative.

This chain connects TRBV28 to TRBJ2-2, with 7 bases aligning to TRBD2. Germline V gene lookup returns CDR1 MDHEN and CDR2 SYDVKM. The CDR3 contains 15 residues. V was clipped by 6 bases and J by 15 bases; unmatched bases: 19. CDR3 residues: CASSTIGLGVVRMFF. The DNA of the CDR3 is TGTGCCAGCAGCACTATCGGACTAGGGGTTGTAAGGATGTTTTTT.

The V gene is TRBV27, the J gene TRBJ2-7; D is possibly TRBD2 (6 bases). Germline V CDR1 and CDR2: MNHEY, SMNVEV (reference sequence). The CDR3 totals 15 residues. The ends were cut back, 2 bases at V and 2 bases at J, with 13 bases in the middle. In DNA form, the CDR3 reads TGTGCCAGCAGTTTACGGAGGGGATCGCCCTACGAGCAGTACTTC. This codes for CASSLRRGSPYEQYF.

This clone came up once. The chain couples TRBV2 to TRBJ2-2, with D possibly being TRBD2 (5 bases). From germline, CDR1 is SNHLY and CDR2 FYNNEI. This CDR3 is 16 amino acids long. Trimming removed 2 bases from V and 7 bases from J, with 17 bases in between. The CDR3 loop is CASSESPDYILGELFF. For the CDR3, the DNA is TGTGCCAGCAGTGAATCCCCAGACTATATCCTCGGGGAGCTGTTTTTT.

The rearrangement uses TRBV11-2 and TRBJ2-1, with D possibly TRBD2 on 6 matching bases. The germline gives CDR1 SGHAT, CDR2 FQNNGV. This CDR3 has 16 amino acids. The V end was cut by 4 bases, the J end by 6 bases, with 19 bases between. The CDR3 is CASSYVAEGVLNEQFF. The DNA for the CDR3 is TGTGCCAGCAGCTACGTAGCGGAGGGCGTCCTCAATGAGCAGTTCTTC.

On this clone: Different DNA sequences within this sample yield the same CDR3. The J gene is TRBJ2-7, the V gene TRBV5-1, with 9 bases that match TRBD1. Trimming cost V 2 bases and J 2 bases; bases outside gene matches: 2. This CDR3 is built from 14 residues. Germline CDR1 and CDR2: SGHRS and YFSETQ. CDR3 amino acids: CASSFGQGTYEQYF. CDR3 bases: TGCGCCAGCAGCTTCGGACAGGGGACCTACGAGCAGTACTTC.

Here the CDR3 reads CASSLAGAGELFF. The DNA for the CDR3 is TGTGCCAGCAGTCTAGCGGGAGCCGGGGAGCTGTTTTTT. This chain links TRBV27 with TRBJ2-2; 10 positions agree with TRBD2. Germline V gene data show CDR1 as MNHEY and CDR2 as SMNVEV (reference sequence). CDR3 length: 13 residues. Trimming cost V 5 bases and J 6 bases; bases outside gene matches: 0.

This chain links TRBV28 with TRBJ1-4, with 7 bases lining up with TRBD1. The junction had 8 bases not matched to a gene; V was cut back by 6 bases and J by 4 bases. Germline V gives CDR1 MDHEN, CDR2 SYDVKM. The CDR3 runs to 15 residues. DNA of the CDR3: TGTGCCAGCAGAATAAGGGGGCTTAATAATGAAAAACTGTTTTTT. Translation: CASRIRGLNNEKLFF.

This chain links TRBV7-2 with TRBJ2-2; D might be TRBD1 (5 bases). The CDR3 contains 16 residues. Trimming pared 6 bases from V and 2 bases from J, leaving 16 bases between. The germline V gene encodes CDR1 SGHTA and CDR2 FQGNSA. The CDR3 here is CASRSSRAANTGELFF. CDR3 nucleotide sequence: TGTGCCAGCAGATCTTCCAGGGCGGCTAACACCGGGGAGCTGTTTTTT. The full variable domain, in which reference TRBV7-2 and TRBJ2-2 provide the parts outside the CDR3, is GAGVSQSPSNKVTEKGKDVELRCDPISGHTALYWYRQSLGQGLEFLIYFQGNSAPDKSGLPSDRFSAERTGGSVSTLTIQRTQQEDSAVYLCASRSSRAANTGELFFGEGSRLTVL.

V usage is TRBV30 and J usage is TRBJ2-1; TRBD2 matches 8 bases. CDR1 GTSNPN and CDR2 SVGIG come from the germline V gene (reference sequence). Trimming took 0 bases from V and 7 from J; bases not matched to a gene: 11. The CDR3 spans 16 residues. CDR3 bases: TGTGCCTGGAGTGTGAGTCGAACTAGCGGTTCAAATGAGCAGTTCTTC. Its translation: CAWSVSRTSGSNEQFF.

The CDR3 spells CASSDSNSPGAYGYTF. CDR3 nucleotide sequence: TGTGCCAGCAGTGACTCGAATAGTCCCGGAGCCTATGGCTACACCTTC. This rearrangement joins TRBV6-4 to TRBJ1-2, with unresolved D. This CDR3 is 16 amino acids long. Germline values: CDR1 MRHNA, CDR2 SNTAGT. Trimming cost V 0 bases and J 4 bases, with 15 bases left between them.

V gene TRBV5-1 combines with J gene TRBJ2-5, with TRBD2 as a possible D gene (5 bases). The assigned J gene may be wrong: the sequence end matches TRBJ2-7 better. Germline assignment: CDR1 SGHRS and CDR2 YFSETQ. This CDR3 comprises 13 residues. For the CDR3, the DNA is TGCGCCAGCAATAACGGGGTCTCCTACGAGCAGTACTTC. Translating gives CASNNGVSYEQYF.

This chain joins TRBV10-1 and TRBJ2-3, with a possible D match to TRBD2 (6 bases). V shed 0 bases and J shed 2 bases, with 9 bases lying between them. The CDR3 extends over 15 amino acids. Germline V gene sequence: CDR1 WNHNN, CDR2 SYGVQD (reference sequence). The CDR3 DNA sequence: TGCGCCAGCAGTGAGTCGGCGGGATTCACAGATACGCAGTATTTT. Amino acid sequence: CASSESAGFTDTQYF.

V is TRBV7-2 and J is TRBJ2-4; tentative D call: TRBD1 (5 bases). This CDR3 spans 16 amino acids. Trimming shortened V by 5 bases and J by 2 bases, and 16 bases separated the two germline ends. Germline V gives CDR1 SGHTA, CDR2 FQGNSA. Written as DNA, the CDR3 is TGTGCCAGCAGCGTAACAGGCATGATCTCCAAAAACATTCAGTACTTC. This sequence encodes CASSVTGMISKNIQYF.

This sequence joins TRBV29-1 and TRBJ1-1, with 9 positions matching TRBD1. This CDR3 is built from 13 residues. Germline CDR1 is SQVTM and CDR2 is ANQGSEA. V was pared by 6 bases and J by 4 bases, with 6 bases of the junction left unmatched. The CDR3 sequence: CSVAGTGSTEAFF. In DNA form, the CDR3 reads TGCAGCGTGGCCGGGACAGGGAGCACTGAAGCTTTCTTT.

The chain is built from TRBV28 and TRBJ2-2; 9 bases agree with TRBD1. The germline V gene has CDR1 MDHEN and CDR2 SYDVKM. The V and J ends lost 7 bases and 7 bases, in that order; junction bases with no gene match: 4. This CDR3 has 13 amino acids. CDR3 nucleotides: TGTGCCAGCATAACAGGGGGCCGCGGGGAGCTGTTTTTT. Protein sequence: CASITGGRGELFF.

The chain combines TRBV28 with TRBJ2-1; tentative D call: TRBD1 (6 bases). The germline V and J ends were trimmed by 6 bases and 7 bases, with 22 bases remaining between them. The CDR3 is 16 residues long. Germline CDR1 and CDR2: MDHEN and SYDVKM. As DNA, the CDR3 is TGTGCCAGCAGGGGGGCCCCCCCCCTTTTGATAAATGAGCAGTTCTTC. As protein: CASRGAPPLLINEQFF.

Note on this clone: The germline gene is not matched at one end of the junction; a read error may be the cause. V gene TRBV7-9 combines with J gene TRBJ2-3; D gene uncertain. The germline gives CDR1 SEHNR, CDR2 FQNEAQ (reference sequence). The CDR3 sequence is 15 residues long. The CDR3 DNA follows: TGTTCCAGCAGCTTCTCACTTACTAGCACAGATACGCAGTATTTT. Its protein is CSSSFSLTSTDTQYF. The full variable domain, with the rest looked up from reference TRBV7-9 and TRBJ2-3, is DTGVSQNPRHKITKRGQNVTFRCDPISEHNRLYWYRQTLGQGPEFLTYFQNEAQLEKSRLLSDRFSAERPKGSFSTLEIQRTEQGDSAMYLCSSSFSLTSTDTQYFGPGTRLTVL.

The gene calls are TRBV25-1 and TRBJ2-1; 8 positions match TRBD2. CDR1 and CDR2 from the germline V gene are MGHDK and SYGVNS. J lost 4 bases, V lost 2 bases, and 4 bases had no gene match. This CDR3 has 15 amino acids. The CDR3 sequence: CASSETGLVYNEQFF. DNA for the CDR3: TGTGCCAGCAGTGAAACGGGACTAGTTTACAATGAGCAGTTCTTC.

The V call is TRBV6-1, the J call TRBJ2-5, with D possibly matching TRBD1 (6 bases). The germline CDR1 and CDR2 sequences are MNHNS and SASEGT. The CDR3 has 15 residues. V lost 3 bases and J lost 1, with 12 bases in between. The CDR3 region is CASSEIRGFQETQYF. The CDR3 coding sequence is TGTGCCAGCAGTGAGATCAGGGGATTCCAAGAGACCCAGTACTTC.

DNA for the CDR3: TGTGCCAGCAGCTCCAGCGGGGTTGGGAACGAGCAGTACTTC. Translated, it gives CASSSSGVGNEQYF. The chain has TRBV11-1 and TRBJ2-7, with TRBD2 matching over 7 bases. Germline lookup yields CDR1 SGHAT and CDR2 FQDESV (reference sequence). The CDR3 consists of 14 residues. V lost 4 bases and J lost 5; bases outside the gene matches: 8.

This clone was observed a few times. The chain uses TRBV19 and TRBJ2-7; 7 bases line up with TRBD1. Per the germline V gene, CDR1 is LNHDA and CDR2 is SQIVND (reference sequence). The CDR3 contains 13 residues. The trim removed 8 bases at V and 2 bases at J, leaving 6 bases unmatched. CDR3 sequence reads: CASQGDNTYEQYF. CDR3 DNA: TGTGCCAGTCAGGGGGACAACACCTACGAGCAGTACTTC.

The genes are TRBV2 and TRBJ2-3; tentative D call: TRBD2 (5 bases). Trimming cost V 10 bases and J 1 base, with 15 bases left between them. CDR1 and CDR2 from the germline V gene are SNHLY and FYNNEI. The CDR3 consists of 14 residues. The CDR3 reads CAIRKRGRTDTQYF. CDR3 in DNA: TGTGCCATCCGAAAGCGCGGGCGCACAGATACGCAGTATTTT. Variable domain in full (rest from reference TRBV2 and TRBJ2-3): EPEVTQTPSHQVTQMGQEVILRCVPISNHLYFYWYRQILGQKVEFLVSFYNNEISEKSEIFDDQFSVERPDGSNFTLKIRSTKLEDSAMYFCAIRKRGRTDTQYFGPGTRLTVL.

The rearrangement links TRBV5-5 to TRBJ2-7; tentatively, D is TRBD2 (5 bases). This CDR3 region has 13 residues. Per germline, CDR1 SGHKS and CDR2 YYEKEE (reference sequence). V lost 1 base and J lost 2, with 7 bases in between. CDR3: CASSLPSPYEQYF. For the CDR3, the DNA is TGTGCCAGCAGCTTGCCTAGCCCCTACGAGCAGTACTTC.

The chain employs TRBV6-4 and TRBJ2-2; possibly TRBD2 for D (6 bases). The CDR3 runs to 13 residues. Trimming cost V 4 bases and J 3 bases, with 6 bases left between them. From germline, CDR1 is MRHNA and CDR2 SNTAGT. The CDR3 region is CASSAGDTGELFF. In nucleotides, the CDR3 is TGTGCCAGCAGTGCGGGAGACACCGGGGAGCTGTTTTTT.

Notes on this clone: Sequence at one end of the junction differs from germline and may be a read error. This chain connects TRBV7-9 to TRBJ2-7, with D unresolved. The germline V gene has CDR1 SEHNR and CDR2 FQNEAQ (reference sequence). The CDR3 is 12 amino acids. CDR3 residues: CSSSSGQFEQYF. DNA for the CDR3: TGTTCCAGCAGCTCTGGGCAGTTCGAGCAGTACTTC.

This sequence joins TRBV7-8 and TRBJ2-7; D not certain. Between the trimmed V and J ends, which lost 1 base and 0 bases, there was a span of 10 bases. The length of the CDR3 is 15 residues. Looked up from germline, CDR1 is SGHVS and CDR2 is FQNEAQ. Written as DNA, the CDR3 is TGTGCCAGCAGCTTAGAGGCAGGAATCTCCTACGAGCAGTACTTC. Translation gives CASSLEAGISYEQYF.

The chain employs TRBV6-6 and TRBJ2-7, with TRBD2 identical over 8 bases. Germline V gene data show CDR1 as MNHNY and CDR2 as SVGAGI (reference sequence). This CDR3 comprises 15 residues. The V segment lost 10 bases and the J segment 1 base; nucleotides outside the gene matches: 12. In DNA form, the CDR3 reads TGTGCCACCCAGATTTTACTAGCGGCATCCTACGAGCAGTACTTC. Its protein product is CATQILLAASYEQYF.

V usage is TRBV28 and J usage is TRBJ2-1; 9 bases map to TRBD1. The CDR3 has 14 residues. Germline V gene lookup returns CDR1 MDHEN and CDR2 SYDVKM. Losses at the gene ends were 7 bases for V and 2 bases for J; bases not matched to a gene: 3. The CDR3 DNA reads TGTGCCAGCAATGGACAGGGGCCCTACAATGAGCAGTTCTTC. It is translated as CASNGQGPYNEQFF.

In this sample, this clone turned up once. The J gene is TRBJ1-1, the V gene TRBV6-6; maybe TRBD1 (5 bases). Deletions cut 2 bases from V and 1 base from J, with 8 bases between. The CDR3 is 14 residues long. Looked up from germline, CDR1 is MNHNY and CDR2 is SVGAGI (reference sequence). Here the CDR3 DNA reads TGTGCCAGCAGTTACCTGGGGGGGAACACTGAAGCTTTCTTT. Its protein is CASSYLGGNTEAFF.

Only a few counts were recorded for this clone. The chain employs TRBV5-3 and TRBJ1-5, with 7 bases that match TRBD1. TRBV5-3 is filed as an ORF, its function uncertain. The J segment lost 11 bases and the V segment lost 7 bases, leaving 15 bases of the junction unmatched. The CDR3 has 14 residues. The CDR3 region has the DNA TGTGCCAGACCGAGAACAGGGGCAATATTTGCCCAGCATTTT. This translates into CARPRTGAIFAQHF.